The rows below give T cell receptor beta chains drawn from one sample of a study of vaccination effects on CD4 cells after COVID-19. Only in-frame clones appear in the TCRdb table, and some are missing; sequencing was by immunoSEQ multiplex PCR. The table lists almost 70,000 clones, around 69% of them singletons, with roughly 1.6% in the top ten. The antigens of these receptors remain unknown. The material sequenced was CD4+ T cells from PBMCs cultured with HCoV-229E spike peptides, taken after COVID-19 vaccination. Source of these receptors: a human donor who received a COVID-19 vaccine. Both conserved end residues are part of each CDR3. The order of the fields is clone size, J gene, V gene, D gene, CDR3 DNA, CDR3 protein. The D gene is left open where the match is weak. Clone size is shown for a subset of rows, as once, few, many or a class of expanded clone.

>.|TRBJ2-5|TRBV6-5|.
TGTGCCAGCAGTTACTCTACTACCCCCGGGGAGACCCAGTACTTC
CASSYSTTPGETQYF
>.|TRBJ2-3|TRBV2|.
TGTGCCAGCAGTGAAGTTAGCAGAAGCACAGATACGCAGTATTTT
CASSEVSRSTDTQYF
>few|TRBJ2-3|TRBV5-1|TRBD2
TGCGCCAGCAGCAAACTAGCGGGGAGCACAGATACGCAGTATTTT
CASSKLAGSTDTQYF
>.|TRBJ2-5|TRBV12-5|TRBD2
TGTGCTAGTGGTTTGGTATCTATATTGGCGGGGGGAAACCTCCATGAGACCCAGTACTTC
CASGLVSILAGGNLHETQYF
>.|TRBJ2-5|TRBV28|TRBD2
TGTGCCAGCAGTCTCTTCACAGGACTAGCCCAAGAGACCCAGTACTTC
CASSLFTGLAQETQYF
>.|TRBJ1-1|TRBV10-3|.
TGTGCCATCAGTCTCATGAACACTGAAGCTTTCTTT
CAISLMNTEAFF
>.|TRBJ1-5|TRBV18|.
TGTGCCAGCTCACCACCCGGCGGGCAGCCCCAGCATTTT
CASSPPGGQPQHF
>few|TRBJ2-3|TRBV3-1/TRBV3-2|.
TGTGCCAGCAGCCAAACTTGGGGGCCCGGCAATACGCAGTATTTT
CASSQTWGPGNTQYF
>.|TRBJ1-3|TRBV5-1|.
TGCGCCAGCAGCGAATCCGGACAGGGAAACACCATATATTTT
CASSESGQGNTIYF
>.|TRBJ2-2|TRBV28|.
TGTGCCAGTGGACCGAAGAACACCGGGGAGCTGTTTTTT
CASGPKNTGELFF